Here is one TCR beta chain with its context. Source study methods: Estimates of nucleated cell counts were drawn from the amplification of reference gene primers. The table came from immunoSEQ multiplex PCR; TCRdb's copy has only in-frame clones and leaves some out. V and J calls and clone size come straight from that table; D and trimming were deduced from the DNA. The sample gives under 350,000 clones, roughly 88% of which show up once; around 10% is in the top ten. The germline V gene has CDR1 SGHRS and CDR2 YFSETQ. This CDR3 is built from 13 residues. With V trimmed by 4 bases and J by 4 bases, 4 bases remained unmatched. This entry belongs to a study of blood T cell repertoires in COVID-19. Study background: Spain, Italy and the United States supplied samples that represented acute and convalescent COVID-19.

The sequenced sample was peripheral blood. The TCR sequence derives from a woman aged 70 to 79 with acute or convalescent COVID-19. This chain connects TRBV5-1 to TRBJ1-2; 7 bases are shared with TRBD1. The CDR3 sequence is CASSVDRSYGYTF. In nucleotides, the CDR3 is TGCGCCAGCAGCGTGGACAGGTCCTATGGCTACACCTTC.